The 8 T cell receptor beta chains below all came from one sample that was sequenced in a study of blood T cell repertoires in COVID-19. The table came from immunoSEQ multiplex PCR; TCRdb's copy has only in-frame clones and leaves some out. The data show about 360,000 clones, with about 87% seen just once and less than 3.5% held by the top ten. The specimen sequenced was peripheral blood. These receptor sequences come from a human donor in a cohort sampled during active COVID-19.

This chain joins TRBV19 and TRBJ2-7, with 8 bases lining up with TRBD1. The CDR3 spans 13 residues. Germline V CDR1 and CDR2: LNHDA, SQIVND (reference sequence). The J segment lost 7 bases and the V segment lost 4 bases, leaving 6 bases of the junction unmatched. The CDR3 DNA reads TGTGCCAGTAGTAATCAGGGGGCGAAAGAGCAGTACTTC. Translating it yields CASSNQGAKEQYF.

This clone showed up just a few times. This rearrangement joins TRBV20-1 to TRBJ1-2; TRBD1 is a possible D gene (6 bases). Per the germline V gene, CDR1 is DFQATT and CDR2 is SNEGSKA (reference sequence). The CDR3 runs 11 residues. The V and J ends lost 4 bases and 3 bases respectively, with 6 bases between them. CDR3 region: CSATGDYGYTF. In nucleotides, the CDR3 is TGCAGTGCTACAGGGGACTATGGCTACACCTTC.

The V and J genes are TRBV7-9 and TRBJ2-2, with a weak D call TRBD2 (5 bases). V was pared by 10 bases and J by 2 bases, with 14 bases between. This CDR3 has 14 amino acids. In germline, CDR1 is SEHNR, CDR2 FQNEAQ (reference sequence). CDR3 region: CANRRGINTGELFF. CDR3 DNA: TGTGCCAACCGTCGAGGGATTAACACCGGGGAGCTGTTTTTT.

This clone was counted once. This sequence joins TRBV6-1 and TRBJ1-5, with D uncertain. Trimming shortened V by 3 bases and J by 0 bases, and 12 bases separated the two germline ends. CDR1 MNHNS and CDR2 SASEGT come from the germline V gene. This CDR3 spans 16 amino acids. CDR3 sequence: CASSDSGLSSNQPQHF. The CDR3 region has the DNA TGTGCCAGCAGTGATAGCGGACTGAGTAGCAATCAGCCCCAGCATTTT.

The chain employs TRBV9 and TRBJ2-1; tentatively, D is TRBD2 (5 bases). The length of the CDR3 is 16 residues. CDR1 is SGDLS and CDR2 is YYNGEE in the germline V gene. V was clipped by 0 bases and J by 10 bases, with 20 bases between them. The CDR3, as DNA: TGTGCCAGCAGCGTAGGAGTGAGTAGCGCCTGGGAGGAGCAGTTCTTC. Its translation: CASSVGVSSAWEEQFF.

The V and J genes are TRBV7-9 and TRBJ2-2, with D perhaps TRBD1 (6 bases). V lost 7 bases, J lost 7 bases, and 16 bases lay in between. In germline, CDR1 is SEHNR, CDR2 FQNEAQ (reference sequence). The CDR3 covers 14 residues. Here the CDR3 DNA reads TGTGCCAGCATATACAGGACAGAGGGCGGGGAGCTGTTTTTT. This encodes CASIYRTEGGELFF.

The chain links TRBV19 to TRBJ1-4; tentatively, D is TRBD1 (6 bases). The ends were cut back, 3 bases at V and 8 bases at J, with 7 bases in the middle. Germline CDR1 reads LNHDA; CDR2 reads SQIVND (reference sequence). This CDR3 region has 12 residues. The CDR3 sequence is CASSIRGEKLFF. CDR3 nucleotide sequence: TGTGCCAGTAGTATCAGGGGCGAAAAACTGTTTTTT.

The chain links TRBV9 to TRBJ2-3, with TRBD2 matching 7 bases. There are 16 residues in the CDR3. The junction had 10 bases not matched to a gene; V was cut back by 4 bases and J by 2 bases. Germline values: CDR1 SGDLS, CDR2 YYNGEE. As DNA, the CDR3 is TGTGCCAGCAGCCCCCGTCCCCTAGCGGACACAGATACGCAGTATTTT. Amino acids: CASSPRPLADTDTQYF.